The 22 T cell receptor beta chains below were found in one sample sequenced in a study of T cells in Graves' hyperthyroidism and ophthalmopathy. RNA transcripts provided the source from which TCR beta CDR3 regions were amplified. The HTBI primer set drove a first-round RT-PCR of the TCR CDR3. Each CDR3 protein is one row after TCRdb ran MiXCR on the multiplex PCR reads. The data show about 620,000 distinct CDR3 sequences, with roughly 17% seen just once and about 3.8% held by the top ten. Sequenced: blood. The receptors here all came from a woman aged 25 to 45 with Graves' hyperthyroidism.

This clonotype has more than one count but fewer than ten. The chain employs TRBV5-1 and TRBJ1-6, with a possible D match to TRBD1 (5 bases). The CDR3 has 14 residues. Germline lookup yields CDR1 SGHRS and CDR2 YFSETQ. V lost 7 bases to trimming and J lost 7 bases, with 15 bases between them. The CDR3 loop reads CASQKTTVNSPLHF. CDR3 nucleotides: TGCGCCAGCCAGAAAACGACAGTCAATTCACCCCTCCACTTT.

This clonotype was picked up many times. This chain links TRBV5-1 with TRBJ1-1, with 8 nucleotides matching TRBD1. Germline lookup yields CDR1 SGHRS and CDR2 YFSETQ. Trimming removed 4 bases from V and 0 bases from J; junction bases left unmatched: 8. The CDR3 sequence is 16 residues long. As DNA, the CDR3 is TGCGCCAGCAGCCCGACAGGGGCCTTAATGAACACTGAAGCTTTCTTT. This codes for CASSPTGALMNTEAFF.

This clonotype was seen many times. This chain links TRBV7-9 with TRBJ2-7; TRBD1 matches at 7 bases. V lost 6 bases to trimming and J lost 4 bases; unmatched junction nucleotides: 9. Germline-derived CDR1 and CDR2 are SEHNR and FQNEAQ (reference sequence). CDR3 length: 14 residues. The CDR3 coding sequence is TGTGCCAGCAGTTGGGGACAGCTAGATTACGAGCAGTACTTC. Its translation: CASSWGQLDYEQYF. Full variable domain (missing parts from reference TRBV7-9 and TRBJ2-7): DTGVSQNPRHKITKRGQNVTFRCDPISEHNRLYWYRQTLGQGPEFLTYFQNEAQLEKSRLLSDRFSAERPKGSFSTLEIQRTEQGDSAMYLCASSWGQLDYEQYFGPGTRLTVT.

In its sample, this clonotype was seen many times. The chain links TRBV20-1 to TRBJ2-7; a possible D gene is TRBD1 (5 bases). CDR1 DFQATT and CDR2 SNEGSKA come from the germline V gene (reference sequence). The CDR3 is made up of 14 amino acids. Trimming pared 6 bases from V and 5 bases from J, leaving 20 bases between. This CDR3 is CSAPPPARAHEQYF. For the CDR3, the DNA is TGCAGTGCCCCGCCCCCGGCCAGGGCCCACGAGCAGTACTTC.

This clonotype was found a few times. V is TRBV6-1 and J is TRBJ2-2; 14 nucleotides agree with TRBD2. Germline V lookup: CDR1 MNHNS, CDR2 SASEGT. The CDR3 contains 17 residues. Trimming cost V 8 bases and J 8 bases; bases outside gene matches: 13. CDR3 DNA sequence: TGTGCCAGCGGGGGGGGACTAGCGGGAGTTCTTGGGGGGGAGCTGTTTTTT. It codes for CASGGGLAGVLGGELFF.

V is TRBV7-9 and J is TRBJ2-1, with TRBD2 identical over 7 bases. The germline V gene has CDR1 SEHNR and CDR2 FQNEAQ (reference sequence). This CDR3 has 17 amino acids. V shed 5 bases and J 0 bases; nucleotides not matched to a gene: 10. The CDR3 DNA follows: TGTGCCAGCAGCCCAAACCCTTCTAGCGGCTCCTACAATGAGCAGTTCTTC. Its translation: CASSPNPSSGSYNEQFF.

This clonotype was detected many times. The rearrangement links TRBV20-1 to TRBJ2-3; D might be TRBD1 or TRBD2, each matching 5 bases. The CDR3 spans 13 residues. Germline lookup yields CDR1 DFQATT and CDR2 SNEGSKA (reference sequence). The V end was cut by 5 bases, the J end by 5 bases, with 14 bases between. CDR3 sequence reads: CSAEGPGEDTQYF. CDR3 bases: TGCAGTGCTGAGGGACCCGGGGAAGATACGCAGTATTTT.

This chain links TRBV20-1 with TRBJ1-1; no reliable D call. The ends were cut back, 3 bases at V and 5 bases at J, with 10 bases in the middle. From germline, CDR1 is DFQATT and CDR2 SNEGSKA (reference sequence). The CDR3 runs to 12 residues. CDR3: CSASGGETEAFF. The CDR3 DNA reads TGCAGTGCTAGTGGCGGGGAGACTGAAGCTTTCTTT.

This clonotype was counted ten times or more. The chain uses TRBV5-5 and TRBJ2-1; D is unclear. This CDR3 contains 11 residues. The V end lost 0 bases, the J end lost 11 bases, and 6 bases lay between the germline ends. The germline V gene encodes CDR1 SGHKS and CDR2 YYEKEE (reference sequence). Here the CDR3 DNA reads TGTGCCAGCAGCTTGGGGTTTAAGCAGTTCTTC. This sequence encodes CASSLGFKQFF.

The chain joins TRBV9 to TRBJ2-7; D is uncertain. CDR3 size: 12 residues. V was clipped by 3 bases and J by 6 bases, with 10 bases between them. Per germline, CDR1 SGDLS and CDR2 YYNGEE. The CDR3 DNA is TGTGCCAGCAGCGCCTCCTCGGGCGAGCAGTACTTC. This sequence encodes CASSASSGEQYF.

The table lists this clonotype with a few counts. The V and J genes are TRBV2 and TRBJ1-1; weak D call: TRBD1 (6 bases). V was trimmed by 6 bases and J by 3 bases, leaving 14 bases between them. The CDR3 spans 14 residues. Looked up from germline, CDR1 is SNHLY and CDR2 is FYNNEI. The CDR3 DNA follows: TGTGCCAGCAGAGAGAGGACAGCCTACACTGAAGCTTTCTTT. Residues: CASRERTAYTEAFF.

The CDR3 loop reads CASSVSGGLGNTIYF. The CDR3 coding sequence is TGTGCCAGCAGCGTCAGCGGGGGATTAGGAAACACCATATATTTT. The genes are TRBV11-2 and TRBJ1-3; TRBD1 might be the D (5 bases). The CDR3 consists of 15 residues. CDR1 is SGHAT and CDR2 is FQNNGV in the germline V gene. Deletions cut 5 bases from V and 4 bases from J, with 15 bases between.

This clonotype was counted at least ten times. The V and J genes are TRBV18 and TRBJ1-3; D is ambiguous. The germline V and J ends were trimmed by 6 bases and 0 bases, with 12 bases remaining between them. CDR3 length: 15 residues. CDR1 is KGHSH, CDR2 LQKENI, per germline. The CDR3 sequence: CASSSSGSSGNTIYF. CDR3 in DNA: TGTGCCAGCTCGTCCAGCGGGAGCTCTGGAAACACCATATATTTT. Combining the CDR3 with reference TRBV18 and TRBJ1-3 gives the whole variable domain NAGVMQNPRHLVRRRGQEARLRCSPMKGHSHVYWYRQLPEEGLKFMVYLQKENIIDESGMPKERFSAEFPKEGPSILRIQQVVRGDSAAYFCASSSSGSSGNTIYFGEGSWLTVV.

This clonotype was seen ten or more times. The chain carries TRBV29-1 and TRBJ2-5, with D perhaps assigned TRBD1 or TRBD2 (5 bases each). Trimming cost V 5 bases and J 4 bases, with 11 bases left between them. This CDR3 spans 12 amino acids. The germline gives CDR1 SQVTM, CDR2 ANQGSEA. CDR3 bases: TGCAGCGTTCTCCGGGACGGAGAGACCCAGTACTTC. It translates to CSVLRDGETQYF.

This clonotype has ten or more counts. The J gene is TRBJ2-7, the V gene TRBV28, with 8 bases fitting TRBD1. Per germline, CDR1 MDHEN and CDR2 SYDVKM. This CDR3 comprises 13 residues. Losses at the gene ends were 10 bases for V and 4 bases for J; bases not matched to a gene: 9. The CDR3 loop is CAISDRDPYEQYF. The CDR3 DNA is TGTGCCATTTCGGACAGGGACCCTTACGAGCAGTACTTC.

This clonotype was found many times. The rearrangement uses TRBV28 and TRBJ2-1; 15 nucleotides match TRBD2. The germline gives CDR1 MDHEN, CDR2 SYDVKM. The junction had 1 base not matched to a gene; V was cut back by 6 bases and J by 4 bases. The CDR3 loop spans 15 amino acids. The CDR3, as DNA: TGTGCCAGCAGAGGACTAGCGGGAGGGTACAATGAGCAGTTCTTC. Amino acids: CASRGLAGGYNEQFF.

This clonotype was counted at least ten times. DNA for the CDR3: TGCAGTGAGGGCGGGATGGGAAATACTGAAGCTTTCTTT. Protein sequence: CSEGGMGNTEAFF. This sequence joins TRBV20-1 and TRBJ1-1; D gene unclear. Trimming removed 7 bases from V and 5 bases from J, with 17 bases in between. The CDR3 is made up of 13 amino acids. The germline CDR1 and CDR2 sequences are DFQATT and SNEGSKA (reference sequence).

This clonotype was observed many times. V is TRBV7-2 and J is TRBJ2-2; no clear D. The CDR3 is 16 amino acids. From germline, CDR1 is SGHTA and CDR2 FQGNSA. With 0 bases removed from V and 0 bases from J, the gap between germline ends came to 8 bases. The CDR3 DNA follows: TGTGCCAGCAGCTTAGCGGCCCTCTCGAACACCGGGGAGCTGTTTTTT. Amino acids: CASSLAALSNTGELFF.

This clonotype was counted many times. The rearrangement links TRBV28 to TRBJ2-3; perhaps TRBD1 as D (5 bases). Trimming cost V 3 bases and J 4 bases, with 14 bases left between them. The germline V gene has CDR1 MDHEN and CDR2 SYDVKM. CDR3 length: 15 residues. The CDR3 region is CASSFAREGSDTQYF. The CDR3 DNA is TGTGCCAGCAGTTTTGCCAGGGAAGGTTCAGATACGCAGTATTTT. Full variable domain (rest looked up from reference TRBV28 and TRBJ2-3): DVKVTQSSRYLVKRTGEKVFLECVQDMDHENMFWYRQDPGLGLRLIYFSYDVKMKEKGDIPEGYSVSREKKERFSLILESASTNQTSMYLCASSFAREGSDTQYFGPGTRLTVL.

This clonotype was recorded at least ten times. This chain links TRBV20-1 with TRBJ2-7, with 8 bases fitting TRBD2. V trimming: 5 bases; J trimming: 1 base; junction bases outside the gene matches: 10. The CDR3 covers 15 residues. Germline V CDR1 and CDR2: DFQATT, SNEGSKA (reference sequence). The CDR3 here is CSAPFVTGGSYEQYF. Here the CDR3 DNA reads TGCAGTGCTCCCTTTGTGACGGGAGGGTCCTACGAGCAGTACTTC.

Turning to this clonotype: A read error may explain this, as a much larger clone is one base away. This chain connects TRBV6-2 or TRBV6-3 to TRBJ1-1; possibly TRBD1 for D (5 bases). CDR1 and CDR2 (germline): MNHEY, SVGEGT. CDR3 size: 15 residues. V was shortened by 5 bases and J by 1 base, with 14 bases between the two germline ends. The CDR3 nucleotides are TGTGCCAGCAGTGGAGGCTGGGGACCGAACACTGAAGCTTTCTTT. Encoded protein: CASSGGWGPNTEAFF.

This clonotype was detected a few times. The rearrangement links TRBV6-4 to TRBJ2-3; 9 bases map to TRBD2. Losses at the gene ends were 5 bases for V and 7 bases for J; bases not matched to a gene: 13. The CDR3 covers 16 residues. The germline gives CDR1 MRHNA, CDR2 SNTAGT. This CDR3 reads CASSLIAGAVSNTQYF. CDR3 in DNA: TGTGCCAGCAGTCTCATAGCGGGAGCAGTATCAAATACGCAGTATTTT.